These 20 T cell receptor beta chains originate from one sample sequenced in a study of CD8+ T cells in alopecia areata. Once RNA had been extracted, it was reverse transcribed into cDNA to act as the sequencing template. Produced via immunoSEQ multiplex PCR; TCRdb's table is partial and in-frame only. Here the sample spans 130,000 to 150,000 clones, 65% to 90% being singletons. Treatment noted: oral pan-JAK inhibitor, 5-10 mg twice daily. Sequencing used CD8+ T cells sorted from blood, obtained at week 4, from a patient treated with tofacitinib. These receptors came from a human donor with alopecia areata.

A word on this clone: One end of the junction is discordant with germline, which a read error may explain. The rearrangement joins TRBV6-1 to TRBJ2-6, with D possibly matching TRBD1 (6 bases). Per germline, CDR1 MNHNS and CDR2 SASEGT. The CDR3 totals 17 residues. The CDR3 spells CAISGTYGASGANVLTF. Written as DNA, the CDR3 is TGTGCCATCAGTGGGACATACGGGGCCTCTGGGGCCAACGTCCTGACTTTC.

This chain uses TRBV7-9 with TRBJ2-1, with 9 bases fitting TRBD2. The CDR3 totals 14 residues. Germline values: CDR1 SEHNR, CDR2 FQNEAQ (reference sequence). V lost 8 bases and J lost 8; bases outside the gene matches: 10. CDR3 nucleotides: TGTGCCAGCGTAGCGGGGGCCTGGGGGGATGAGCAGTTCTTC. It encodes CASVAGAWGDEQFF.

This clone has just one count. The J gene is TRBJ2-7, the V gene TRBV4-1, with 10 bases lining up with TRBD1. Germline-derived CDR1 and CDR2 are MGHRA and YSYEKL. Unmatched junction bases numbered 6, after V lost 4 bases and J lost 3 bases. The CDR3 has 15 residues. CDR3 DNA: TGCGCCAGCAGCCCTGGGACAGGGGATGTCTACGAGCAGTACTTC. Translation: CASSPGTGDVYEQYF.

The chain couples TRBV7-9 to TRBJ2-5, with TRBD2 matching over 9 bases. The V segment lost 1 base and the J segment 3 bases; nucleotides outside the gene matches: 12. This CDR3 has 18 amino acids. From germline, CDR1 is SEHNR and CDR2 FQNEAQ (reference sequence). The CDR3, as DNA: TGTGCCAGCAGCTTAGGATCGGTCCAGCGGGGGGAAGAAGAGACCCAGTACTTC. Its translation is CASSLGSVQRGEEETQYF.

The J gene is TRBJ1-1, the V gene TRBV7-9; the D is unclear. There are 14 residues in the CDR3. Deletions cut 10 bases from V and 2 bases from J, with 17 bases between. The germline V gene encodes CDR1 SEHNR and CDR2 FQNEAQ (reference sequence). CDR3 DNA: TGTGCCACCCGCCCGACCGACCGCAACACTGAAGCTTTCTTT. This sequence encodes CATRPTDRNTEAFF.

This clone has just one count. This sequence joins TRBV6-5 and TRBJ2-7, with D perhaps TRBD1 (6 bases). The CDR3 extends over 13 amino acids. The germline V gene has CDR1 MNHEY and CDR2 SVGAGI. Trimming took 2 bases from V and 2 from J, leaving 7 bases between them. The CDR3 DNA follows: TGTGCCAGCAGTTACACAGGGACCTACGAGCAGTACTTC. Protein product: CASSYTGTYEQYF.

This clone was counted only a few times. The chain uses TRBV5-1 and TRBJ2-7; a possible D gene is TRBD1 (6 bases). Trimming stripped 4 bases from V and 2 bases from J, with 13 bases between. There are 14 residues in the CDR3. Looked up from germline, CDR1 is SGHRS and CDR2 is YFSETQ. The CDR3 DNA reads TGCGCCAGCAGCCCCGGGACACCAACCTACGAGCAGTACTTC. Translation gives CASSPGTPTYEQYF.

This rearrangement joins TRBV10-3 to TRBJ2-5; TRBD1 aligns across 8 bases. The V gene's germline CDR1 is ENHRY and CDR2 SYGVKD. Trimming removed 0 bases from V and 3 bases from J; junction bases left unmatched: 6. The CDR3 has 16 residues. The CDR3 sequence: CAISESGRGREETQYF. CDR3 nucleotides: TGTGCCATCAGTGAGTCCGGCAGGGGGCGAGAAGAGACCCAGTACTTC.

The chain employs TRBV9 and TRBJ2-7; 8 bases are shared with TRBD1. The CDR3 is made up of 18 amino acids. CDR1 is SGDLS and CDR2 is YYNGEE in the germline V gene. J was trimmed by 3 bases and V by 4 bases; bases with no gene match: 18. CDR3 nucleotides: TGTGCCAGCAGCCCCAGAGGGGTGGACAGGGTTCCCGACTACGAGCAGTACTTC. As protein: CASSPRGVDRVPDYEQYF.

In this sample, this clone turned up a few times. The junction and the germline gene differ at one end; a read error may be behind it. The CDR3 here is CASSQRLGGGEQFF. In nucleotides, the CDR3 is TGTGCTAGCAGCCAGAGGTTGGGCGGGGGTGAGCAGTTCTTC. The chain uses TRBV7-7 and TRBJ2-1, with 7 bases identical to TRBD2. Germline V gene sequence: CDR1 SSHAT, CDR2 FNYEAQ (reference sequence). This CDR3 has 14 amino acids.

The chain carries TRBV6-5 and TRBJ2-1; D assignment may be TRBD1 or TRBD2 (7 bases each). V lost 6 bases to trimming and J lost 7 bases, with 19 bases between them. Germline V gene data show CDR1 as MNHEY and CDR2 as SVGAGI. The CDR3 is made up of 15 amino acids. CDR3 nucleotide sequence: TGTGCCAGCAGCTACCCCAGGGGGGGCCAGAATGAGCAGTTCTTC. Encoded protein: CASSYPRGGQNEQFF.

The chain combines TRBV2 with TRBJ2-7; perhaps TRBD1 as D (6 bases). Germline CDR1 is SNHLY and CDR2 is FYNNEI. The CDR3 loop spans 13 amino acids. Trimming shortened V by 6 bases and J by 2 bases, and 11 bases separated the two germline ends. The CDR3 DNA follows: TGTGCCAGCAGCCGGACAGAGACCTACGAGCAGTACTTC. Protein: CASSRTETYEQYF.

V usage is TRBV6-6 and J usage is TRBJ1-2, with TRBD1 identical over 7 bases. The CDR3 sequence is 13 residues long. Germline V CDR1 and CDR2: MNHNY, SVGAGI (reference sequence). V was clipped by 7 bases and J by 6 bases; unmatched bases: 8. Written as DNA, the CDR3 is TGTGCCAGCACCCCCACAGGGGACGATGGCTACACCTTC. It encodes CASTPTGDDGYTF.

V and J are TRBV11-1 and TRBJ2-7; TRBD1 matches 7 bases. Per the germline V gene, CDR1 is SGHAT and CDR2 is FQDESV (reference sequence). Unmatched junction bases numbered 11, after V lost 4 bases and J lost 5 bases. The CDR3 extends over 15 amino acids. The CDR3 loop reads CASSWRTGLVNEQYF. For the CDR3, the DNA is TGTGCCAGCAGCTGGCGGACAGGACTTGTGAACGAGCAGTACTTC.

This clone has more than one count but fewer than ten. CDR3 in amino acids: CASSSGLLGYEQYF. Here the CDR3 DNA reads TGTGCCAGCAGCAGCGGGCTTCTGGGGTACGAGCAGTACTTC. The chain couples TRBV5-5 to TRBJ2-7, with D perhaps TRBD2 (6 bases). Germline V gene lookup returns CDR1 SGHKS and CDR2 YYEKEE (reference sequence). CDR3 length: 14 residues. The V end lost 4 bases, the J end lost 4 bases, and 15 bases lay between the germline ends.

A few counts support this clone. J is TRBJ2-7 and V is TRBV7-9, with 7 bases identical to TRBD1. Trimming removed 5 bases from V and 6 bases from J; junction bases left unmatched: 10. The CDR3 extends over 14 amino acids. Germline V CDR1 and CDR2: SEHNR, FQNEAQ (reference sequence). CDR3 nucleotides: TGTGCCAGCAGCGTACACAGGGGACCGGGCGAGCAGTACTTC. This codes for CASSVHRGPGEQYF.

The rearrangement joins TRBV6-1 to TRBJ1-1; a possible D gene is TRBD1 (5 bases). The CDR3 is made up of 13 amino acids. CDR1 and CDR2 from the germline V gene are MNHNS and SASEGT. With 6 bases removed from V and 0 bases from J, the gap between germline ends came to 8 bases. The CDR3 DNA reads TGTGCCAGCAGGGGGGGAATGAACACTGAAGCTTTCTTT. It encodes CASRGGMNTEAFF.

As regards this clone: Within the sample, other DNA sequences also encode this same CDR3. The CDR3 reads CASSLGADTQYF. The DNA for the CDR3 is TGTGCCAGCAGCTTAGGGGCAGATACGCAGTATTTT. The rearrangement uses TRBV13 and TRBJ2-3; D remains ambiguous. CDR1 is PRHDT, CDR2 FYEKMQ, per germline (reference sequence). Deletions cut 0 bases from V and 4 bases from J, with 2 bases between. The CDR3 length is 12 residues.

This clone has only one observation. This sequence joins TRBV5-6 and TRBJ2-5; D gene uncertain. CDR1 is SGHDT, CDR2 YYEEEE, per germline. The CDR3 length is 14 residues. Trimming took 0 bases from V and 2 from J, leaving 8 bases between them. This chain's CDR3 is CASSLGAIQETQYF. CDR3 bases: TGTGCCAGCAGCTTGGGAGCAATTCAAGAGACCCAGTACTTC.

The CDR3 DNA reads TGTGCCCGAAGGACAGGGGGCTTCAAAAACATTCAGTACTTC. Translated, it gives CARRTGGFKNIQYF. V gene TRBV6-4 combines with J gene TRBJ2-4; 11 bases are shared with TRBD1. From germline, CDR1 is MRHNA and CDR2 SNTAGT. V lost 11 bases, J lost 3 bases, and 6 bases stayed unmatched. The CDR3 consists of 14 residues.